This T cell receptor (beta chain) is from a study of shared clonotypes between healthy human individuals. Only in-frame clones appear in the TCRdb table, and some are missing; sequencing was by immunoSEQ multiplex PCR. The table records some 2,000,000 clones, 95% of them present only once. Trimming cost V 2 bases and J 6 bases, with 13 bases left between them. The length of the CDR3 is 15 residues. CDR1 and CDR2 (germline): MGHDK, SYGVNS. Sequencing used naive CD4+ T cells sorted from blood. Described subset: CD45RA+ positively selected. The sequence derives from a man younger than 35 in good health. The chain joins TRBV25-1 to TRBJ2-2; D not resolved. The CDR3 DNA reads as TGTGCCAGCAGTGAAGTGGCAGGCCCGTCCGGGGAGCTGTTTTTT. The encoded protein is CASSEVAGPSGELFF.